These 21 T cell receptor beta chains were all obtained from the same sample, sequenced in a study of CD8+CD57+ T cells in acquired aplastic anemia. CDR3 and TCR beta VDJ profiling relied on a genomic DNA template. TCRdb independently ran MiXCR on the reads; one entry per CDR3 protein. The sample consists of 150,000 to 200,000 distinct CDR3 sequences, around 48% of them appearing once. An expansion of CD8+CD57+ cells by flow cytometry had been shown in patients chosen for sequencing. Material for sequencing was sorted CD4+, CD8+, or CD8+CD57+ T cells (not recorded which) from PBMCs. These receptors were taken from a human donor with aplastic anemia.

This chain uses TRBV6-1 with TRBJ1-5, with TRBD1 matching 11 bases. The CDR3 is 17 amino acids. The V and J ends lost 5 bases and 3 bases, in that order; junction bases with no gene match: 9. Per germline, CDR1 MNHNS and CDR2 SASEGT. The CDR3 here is CASSTRTGGASNQPQHF. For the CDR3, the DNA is TGTGCCAGCAGTACCCGGACAGGGGGCGCATCCAATCAGCCCCAGCATTTT.

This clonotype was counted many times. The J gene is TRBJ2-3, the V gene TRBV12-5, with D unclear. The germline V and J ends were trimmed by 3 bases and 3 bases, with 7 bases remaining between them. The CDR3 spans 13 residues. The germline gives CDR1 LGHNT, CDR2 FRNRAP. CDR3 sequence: CASGLGATDTQYF. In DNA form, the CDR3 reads TGTGCTAGTGGTTTAGGTGCTACAGATACGCAGTATTTT.

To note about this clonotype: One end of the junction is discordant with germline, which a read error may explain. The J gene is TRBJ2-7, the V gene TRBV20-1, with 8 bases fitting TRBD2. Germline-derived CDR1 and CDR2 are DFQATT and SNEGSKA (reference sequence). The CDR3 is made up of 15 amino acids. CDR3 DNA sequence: TGCAGTGCTAGACCTCCCTCCCAAGCGGGAGCCGCTCAGCACTTC. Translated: CSARPPSQAGAAQHF.

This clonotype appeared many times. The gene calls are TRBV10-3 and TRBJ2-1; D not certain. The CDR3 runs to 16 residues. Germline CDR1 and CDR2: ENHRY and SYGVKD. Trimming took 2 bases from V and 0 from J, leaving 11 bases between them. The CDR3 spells CAISENGPSSYNEQFF. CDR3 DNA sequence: TGTGCCATCAGTGAGAATGGGCCAAGCTCCTACAATGAGCAGTTCTTC.

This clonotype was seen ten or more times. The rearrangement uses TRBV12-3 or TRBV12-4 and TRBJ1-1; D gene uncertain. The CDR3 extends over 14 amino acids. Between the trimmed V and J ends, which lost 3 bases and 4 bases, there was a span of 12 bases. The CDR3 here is CASSFRPKGTEAFF. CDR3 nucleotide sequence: TGTGCCAGCAGTTTTAGGCCGAAGGGCACTGAAGCTTTCTTT.

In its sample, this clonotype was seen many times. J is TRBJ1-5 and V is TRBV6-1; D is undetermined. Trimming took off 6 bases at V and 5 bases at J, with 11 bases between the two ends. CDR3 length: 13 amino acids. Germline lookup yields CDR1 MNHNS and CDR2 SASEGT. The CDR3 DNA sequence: TGTGCCAGCAGGATTGGACGGGATCAGCCCCAGCATTTT. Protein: CASRIGRDQPQHF.

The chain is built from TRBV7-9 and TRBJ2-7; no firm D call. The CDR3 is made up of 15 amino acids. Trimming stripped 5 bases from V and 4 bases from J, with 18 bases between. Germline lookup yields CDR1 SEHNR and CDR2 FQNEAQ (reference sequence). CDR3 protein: CASSPRVGFEYEQYF. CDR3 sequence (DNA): TGTGCCAGCAGCCCCCGTGTGGGGTTCGAGTACGAGCAGTACTTC.

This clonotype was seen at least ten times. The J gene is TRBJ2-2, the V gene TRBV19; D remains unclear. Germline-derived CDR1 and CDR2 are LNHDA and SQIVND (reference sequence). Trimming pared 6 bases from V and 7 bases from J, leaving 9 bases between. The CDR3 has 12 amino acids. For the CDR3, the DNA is TGTGCCAGTAGCAATAAGTTCGGGGAGCTGTTTTTT. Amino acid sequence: CASSNKFGELFF.

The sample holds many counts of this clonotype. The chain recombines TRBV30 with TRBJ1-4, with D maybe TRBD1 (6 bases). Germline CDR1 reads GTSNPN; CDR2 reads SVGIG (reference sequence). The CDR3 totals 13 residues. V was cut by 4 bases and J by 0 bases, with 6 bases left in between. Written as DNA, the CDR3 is TGTGCCTGGAACAGGGCAACTAATGAAAAACTGTTTTTT. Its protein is CAWNRATNEKLFF.

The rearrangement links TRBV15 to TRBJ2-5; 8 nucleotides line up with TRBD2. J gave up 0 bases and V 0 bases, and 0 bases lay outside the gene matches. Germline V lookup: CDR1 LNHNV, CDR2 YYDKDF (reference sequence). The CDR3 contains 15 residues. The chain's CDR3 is CATSRDSGDQETQYF. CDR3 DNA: TGTGCCACCAGCAGAGATAGCGGGGACCAAGAGACCCAGTACTTC.

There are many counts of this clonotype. CDR3 sequence reads: CASSPTGGENSPLHF. The CDR3, as DNA: TGTGCCAGCAGCCCAACAGGGGGGGAAAATTCACCCCTCCACTTT. The chain carries TRBV7-2 and TRBJ1-6, with 8 bases lining up with TRBD1. The CDR3 contains 15 residues. Germline V gives CDR1 SGHTA, CDR2 FQGNSA. The V gene end was trimmed by 5 bases and the J gene end by 7 bases; junction bases not matched to a gene: 7.

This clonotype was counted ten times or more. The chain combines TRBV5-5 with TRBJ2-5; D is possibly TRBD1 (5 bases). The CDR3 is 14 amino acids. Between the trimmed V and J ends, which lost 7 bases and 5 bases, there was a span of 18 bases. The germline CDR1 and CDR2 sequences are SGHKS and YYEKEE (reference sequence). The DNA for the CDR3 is TGTGCCAGCTACCGGGCTCAGGGTGGGGAGACCCAGTACTTC. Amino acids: CASYRAQGGETQYF.

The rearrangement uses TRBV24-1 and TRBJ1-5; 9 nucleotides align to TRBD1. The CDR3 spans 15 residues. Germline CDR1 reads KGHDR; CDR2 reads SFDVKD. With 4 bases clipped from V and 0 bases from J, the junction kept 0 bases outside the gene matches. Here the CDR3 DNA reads TGTGCCACCAGTGAGGGACAGGGTAGCAATCAGCCCCAGCATTTT. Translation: CATSEGQGSNQPQHF.

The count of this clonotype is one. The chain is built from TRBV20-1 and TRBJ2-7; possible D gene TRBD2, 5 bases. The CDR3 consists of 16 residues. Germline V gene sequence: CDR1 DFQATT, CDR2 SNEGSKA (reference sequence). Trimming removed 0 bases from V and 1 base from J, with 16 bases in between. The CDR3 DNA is TGCAGTGCTAGAGATCTCGACGGACTCGATTCCTACGAGCAGTACTTC. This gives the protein CSARDLDGLDSYEQYF.

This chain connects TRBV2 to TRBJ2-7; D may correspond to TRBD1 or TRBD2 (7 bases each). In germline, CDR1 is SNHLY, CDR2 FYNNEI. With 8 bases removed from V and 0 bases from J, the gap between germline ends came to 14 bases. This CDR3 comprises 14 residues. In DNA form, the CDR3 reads TGTGCCAGCGGGGGGGACAGAGACTCCTACGAGCAGTACTTC. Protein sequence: CASGGDRDSYEQYF.

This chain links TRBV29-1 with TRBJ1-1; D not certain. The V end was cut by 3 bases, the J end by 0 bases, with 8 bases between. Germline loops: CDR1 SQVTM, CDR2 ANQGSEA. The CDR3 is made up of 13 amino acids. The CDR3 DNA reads TGCAGCGTTGAGGGAGTCATGAACACTGAAGCTTTCTTT. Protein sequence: CSVEGVMNTEAFF.

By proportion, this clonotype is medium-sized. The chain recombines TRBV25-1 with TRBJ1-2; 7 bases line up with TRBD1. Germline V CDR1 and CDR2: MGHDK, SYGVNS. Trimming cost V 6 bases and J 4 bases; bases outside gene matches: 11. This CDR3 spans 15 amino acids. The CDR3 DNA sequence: TGTGCCAGCAGACCAAACAGGGGCGAGGGCTATGGCTACACCTTC. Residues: CASRPNRGEGYGYTF.

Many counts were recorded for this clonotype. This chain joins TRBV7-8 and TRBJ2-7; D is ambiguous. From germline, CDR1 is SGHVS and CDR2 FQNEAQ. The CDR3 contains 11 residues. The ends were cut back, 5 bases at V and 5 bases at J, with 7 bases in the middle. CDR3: CASSPSDEQYF. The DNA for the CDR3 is TGTGCCAGCAGCCCTAGTGACGAGCAGTACTTC. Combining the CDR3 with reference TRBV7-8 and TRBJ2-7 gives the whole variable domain GAGVSQSPRYKVAKRGQDVALRCDPISGHVSLFWYQQALGQGPEFLTYFQNEAQLDKSGLPSDRFFAERPEGSVSTLKIQRTQQEDSAVYLCASSPSDEQYFGPGTRLTVT.

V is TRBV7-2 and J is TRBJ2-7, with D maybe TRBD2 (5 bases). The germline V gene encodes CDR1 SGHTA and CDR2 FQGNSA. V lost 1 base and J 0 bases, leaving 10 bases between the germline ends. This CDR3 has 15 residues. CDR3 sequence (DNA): TGTGCCAGCAGCTTAGGAGAGGGTCTCTCCTACGAGCAGTACTTC. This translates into CASSLGEGLSYEQYF.

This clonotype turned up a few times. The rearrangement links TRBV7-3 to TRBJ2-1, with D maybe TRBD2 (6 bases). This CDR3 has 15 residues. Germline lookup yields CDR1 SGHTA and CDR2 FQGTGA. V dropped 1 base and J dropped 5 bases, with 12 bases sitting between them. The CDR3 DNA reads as TGTGCCAGCAGCTTAAACGGGAGACCCCACAATGAGCAGTTCTTC. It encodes CASSLNGRPHNEQFF.

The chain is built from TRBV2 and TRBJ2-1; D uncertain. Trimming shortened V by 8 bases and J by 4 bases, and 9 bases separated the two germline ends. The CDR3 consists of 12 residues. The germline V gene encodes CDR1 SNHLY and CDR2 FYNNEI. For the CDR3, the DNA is TGTGCCAGCGCGGCAGAGTACAATGAGCAGTTCTTC. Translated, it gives CASAAEYNEQFF.